The following is a TCR beta chain sequence with its context. Its antigen remains unidentified. Base qualities are not provided; no much larger clone lies one nucleotide away. In the prospective study, participants were about 18 to 100 years old, resided in about two dozen geographic areas of the United States, and were enrolled through a virtual design. In the prospective study, participants were assigned to cohorts based on the clinical history participants reported in a screening survey and a study questionnaire. For ImmuneRACE Cohort 3, a participant was defined as recovered based on two consecutive negative NP/OP PCR tests, clearance by a healthcare professional, or resolution of symptoms. Mobile phlebotomists in the prospective study collected whole blood, serum and a nasopharyngeal or oropharyngeal swab from every participant. Prospective study participants could optionally give additional blood draws and questionnaires over an approximately two-month period. Before DNA extraction, blood samples from the prospective study were shipped at room temperature or frozen.

This entry belongs to a study of blood T cell repertoires in COVID-19 (dated by TCRdb to 2020 to 2021). Describing the broader study: Samples covering the acute and convalescent phases of COVID-19 were provided by collaborators in the United States, Italy and Spain. The prospective study material was composed of cDNA or gDNA derived from T cells, B-cell-depleted T cells, or PBMCs. Subjects who had been exposed to COVID-19, were actively infected with it, or had recovered from it provided the deeply sampled blood TCRbeta repertoires that made up the dataset. The repertoires were released in a freely available public database intended as a resource for research on the immune response to SARS-CoV-2. The samples were drawn from the first 160 participants of the ongoing ImmuneRACE study and from some 1,300 subjects provided by 6 global collaborators. The sample metadata nearly always contained a de-identified subject ID, COVID-19 status, age in years and sex. Where HLA class I and class II types were available, the types were taken from metadata supplied by the sample provider, not from assay-based typing. Study-level results and caveats: The amount of clinical and demographic metadata varied by source and participant and was provided uncurated.

The immunoSEQ Assay, a bias-controlled multiplex PCR, was used to amplify TCRbeta CDR3 regions from genomic DNA. As for the original processing: Within the assay, amplification of reference gene primers was used to estimate how many nucleated cells each sample contained. Sequence reads were collapsed and filtered to measure the absolute abundance of every unique TCRbeta CDR3 rearrangement. For each sample, productive Simpson clonality was calculated as the square root of Simpson's diversity index across productive rearrangements. As stored in TCRdb, this immuneACCESS dataset retains in-frame rearrangements with V and J assigned. A fraction of the clones does not appear; measured against another copy, unresolved V genes explain less than half of the discrepancy, and the remainder lacks a known reason. The DNA gave D and trimming, while V, J and clone size come from that table. For this sample there are about 440,000 clones; around 90% appear just once. The leading ten clones occupy less than 0.75% of the sample.

The sample consisted of PBMCs or T cells enriched from blood (not recorded which). This receptor was obtained from a man aged 18 to 29 who had recovered from COVID-19.

The CDR3 region reads CASSQDEAPRFF. The DNA sequence reads TGTGCCAGCAGCCAAGATGAGGCCCCCCGGTTCTTC. Recombination linked TRBV3-1 (or the pseudogene TRBV3-2) to TRBJ2-1, with the D gene call left open. The CDR3 holds 12 amino acids from the cysteine to the phenylalanine. Only CDR3 DNA remains: 36 bases, in frame from the first base. CDR1 and CDR2 are drawn from the germline V gene (reference sequence): LGHDT, YNNKEL. V loses 0 bases, J loses 15 bases, and the germline ends lie 12 bases apart.